A single sample is the source of the 23 T cell receptor beta chains below, sequenced in a study of T cell responses to AZD1222 COVID-19 vaccine. Clones were sequenced by immunoSEQ multiplex PCR, and TCRdb holds only the in-frame ones, with some missing. This table has 200,000 or so clones, about 94% appearing once. Sequences were derived from peripheral blood, sampled on day 0 of AZD1222 vaccination. Source of these receptors: an adult in good health.

This chain uses TRBV4-1 with TRBJ2-2; maybe TRBD1 (6 bases). The length of the CDR3 is 14 residues. Between the trimmed V and J ends, which lost 0 bases and 4 bases, there was a span of 6 bases. CDR1 is MGHRA and CDR2 is YSYEKL in the germline V gene. The DNA for the CDR3 is TGCGCCAGCAGCCAAGAAGGGGGCACCGGGGAGCTGTTTTTT. This translates into CASSQEGGTGELFF.

The rearrangement joins TRBV2 to TRBJ2-1; 9 bases are shared with TRBD2. Germline V gene lookup returns CDR1 SNHLY and CDR2 FYNNEI. The CDR3 covers 14 residues. With 9 bases clipped from V and 8 bases from J, the junction kept 11 bases outside the gene matches. In nucleotides, the CDR3 is TGTGCCAGGGGGGGGCTAGCGGGATCCCATGAGCAGTTCTTC. It encodes CARGGLAGSHEQFF.

A single count supports this clone. The chain has TRBV30 and TRBJ1-1; D is uncertain. The CDR3 contains 13 residues. Germline V lookup: CDR1 GTSNPN, CDR2 SVGIG (reference sequence). Trimming shortened V by 4 bases and J by 1 base, and 10 bases separated the two germline ends. CDR3 protein: CAWIVRRNTEAFF. The CDR3 DNA is TGTGCCTGGATTGTCCGTCGGAACACTGAAGCTTTCTTT.

The gene calls are TRBV7-9 and TRBJ1-6; D is ambiguous. V was shortened by 6 bases and J by 6 bases, with 12 bases between the two germline ends. The CDR3 has 14 amino acids. The germline V gene encodes CDR1 SEHNR and CDR2 FQNEAQ (reference sequence). CDR3 sequence (DNA): TGTGCCAGCAGTATAGACCAGCCTAATTCACCCCTCCACTTT. Translated: CASSIDQPNSPLHF. Drawing the rest from reference TRBV7-9 and TRBJ1-6, the complete variable domain is DTGVSQNPRHKITKRGQNVTFRCDPISEHNRLYWYRQTLGQGPEFLTYFQNEAQLEKSRLLSDRFSAERPKGSFSTLEIQRTEQGDSAMYLCASSIDQPNSPLHFGNGTRLTVT.

The chain joins TRBV6-2 or TRBV6-3 to TRBJ2-3; 9 bases agree with TRBD2. V shed 1 base, J shed 4 bases, and the junction held 9 bases outside the gene matches. Germline CDR1 MNHEY, CDR2 SVGEGT. The CDR3 is 17 residues long. CDR3 nucleotides: TGTGCCAGCAGTTACTTCCCCCGCGGGAGGGCCCCAGATACGCAGTATTTT. Amino acids: CASSYFPRGRAPDTQYF.

The chain uses TRBV20-1 and TRBJ1-5; 8 nucleotides agree with TRBD1. This CDR3 has 18 amino acids. Trimming removed 3 bases from V and 2 bases from J; junction bases left unmatched: 15. Germline assignment: CDR1 DFQATT and CDR2 SNEGSKA (reference sequence). CDR3 sequence (DNA): TGCAGTGCTAGTGCAGATCGTACAGGGGGATGGCGCAATCAGCCCCAGCATTTT. This encodes CSASADRTGGWRNQPQHF.

The V gene is TRBV10-1, the J gene TRBJ1-2, with 11 bases that match TRBD1. The germline V gene has CDR1 WNHNN and CDR2 SYGVQD (reference sequence). V trimming: 6 bases; J trimming: 4 bases; junction bases outside the gene matches: 13. CDR3 length: 17 amino acids. The CDR3 protein is CASRANRDRGGIYGYTF. As DNA, the CDR3 is TGCGCCAGCAGGGCAAACCGGGACAGGGGGGGTATCTATGGCTACACCTTC.

The rearrangement joins TRBV6-2 or TRBV6-3 to TRBJ2-1, with 9 nucleotides matching TRBD2. In germline, CDR1 is MNHEY, CDR2 SVGEGT. This CDR3 is 14 amino acids long. V shed 5 bases, J shed 6 bases, and the junction held 5 bases outside the gene matches. The DNA of the CDR3 is TGTGCCAGCAGTGCCGGACTAGCGACCAATGAGCAGTTCTTC. The encoded protein is CASSAGLATNEQFF.

This clone was seen a few times. The chain couples TRBV28 to TRBJ1-5, with TRBD1 as a possible D gene (6 bases). CDR3 length: 15 residues. Per the germline V gene, CDR1 is MDHEN and CDR2 is SYDVKM. Trimming shortened V by 7 bases and J by 0 bases, and 13 bases separated the two germline ends. DNA of the CDR3: TGTGCCAGCACCCGGGGGGGCGCTAGCAATCAGCCCCAGCATTTT. Amino acids: CASTRGGASNQPQHF.

Only one count was recorded for this clone. The V gene is TRBV2, the J gene TRBJ1-2; 9 bases match TRBD1. Germline V gives CDR1 SNHLY, CDR2 FYNNEI. The CDR3 sequence is 15 residues long. Trimming removed 6 bases from V and 3 bases from J; junction bases left unmatched: 8. CDR3 nucleotides: TGTGCCAGCAGCGGTTACAGGGGGCAGGACTATGGCTACACCTTC. This translates into CASSGYRGQDYGYTF.

This chain connects TRBV6-5 to TRBJ2-5, with D perhaps TRBD1 or TRBD2 (5 bases each). The V gene's germline CDR1 is MNHEY and CDR2 SVGAGI. The V end lost 8 bases, the J end lost 7 bases, and 20 bases lay between the germline ends. The CDR3 has 14 amino acids. The CDR3 loop is CASRLSGAPGTQYF. The CDR3 DNA reads as TGTGCCAGCCGCCTCTCCGGGGCCCCGGGGACCCAGTACTTC.

The chain couples TRBV5-5 to TRBJ1-2; D ambiguous. In germline, CDR1 is SGHKS, CDR2 YYEKEE (reference sequence). Trimming left V 5 bases short and J 7 bases short, with 18 bases between. The CDR3 extends over 14 amino acids. The CDR3 DNA reads TGTGCCAGCAGACTTGACCCGGCGGGTCCTGGCTACACCTTC. Its protein is CASRLDPAGPGYTF.

The rearrangement links TRBV2 to TRBJ1-6; D gene unclear. The V gene's germline CDR1 is SNHLY and CDR2 FYNNEI. Trimming left V 1 base short and J 7 bases short, with 5 bases between. The CDR3 sequence is 13 residues long. This chain's CDR3 is CASSEVQNSPLHF. For the CDR3, the DNA is TGTGCCAGCAGTGAAGTACAGAATTCACCCCTCCACTTT.

The chain is built from TRBV4-2 and TRBJ2-2; either TRBD1 or TRBD2 may supply D (5 bases each). The V and J ends lost 3 bases and 7 bases respectively, with 12 bases between them. The CDR3 contains 14 residues. Germline values: CDR1 LGHNA, CDR2 YNFKEQ. The CDR3 is CASSHTEGIGELFF. CDR3 sequence (DNA): TGTGCCAGCAGCCATACCGAGGGGATCGGGGAGCTGTTTTTT.

This sequence joins TRBV3-1 (or the pseudogene TRBV3-2) and TRBJ1-1, with unresolved D. The CDR3 is 13 amino acids. Deletions cut 1 base from V and 5 bases from J, with 8 bases between. CDR1 is LGHDT, CDR2 YNNKEL, per germline (reference sequence). The chain's CDR3 is CASSQVRRTEAFF. DNA of the CDR3: TGTGCCAGCAGCCAAGTCCGACGGACTGAAGCTTTCTTT.

This chain's CDR3 is CASSPLHEQYF. DNA of the CDR3: TGTGCCAGCAGTCCCCTCCACGAGCAGTACTTC. The rearrangement joins TRBV28 to TRBJ2-7; D not resolved. The CDR3 loop spans 11 amino acids. Germline CDR1 and CDR2: MDHEN and SYDVKM. Trimming left V 5 bases short and J 5 bases short, with 7 bases between.

The V and J genes are TRBV5-5 and TRBJ2-3, with unresolved D. V lost 4 bases to trimming and J lost 5 bases, with 5 bases between them. Germline V gene sequence: CDR1 SGHKS, CDR2 YYEKEE (reference sequence). This CDR3 comprises 11 residues. CDR3 protein: CASSVKDTQYF. The CDR3 nucleotides are TGTGCCAGCAGCGTCAAAGATACGCAGTATTTT.

The V call is TRBV14, the J call TRBJ1-3; D may be TRBD1 (5 bases). V was pared by 3 bases and J by 0 bases, with 12 bases between. Germline assignment: CDR1 SGHDN and CDR2 FVKESK. CDR3 length equals 16 residues. As DNA, the CDR3 is TGTGCCAGCAGCCAGGGTCGGGGACCCTCTGGAAACACCATATATTTT. Residues: CASSQGRGPSGNTIYF.

The V and J genes are TRBV27 and TRBJ1-1; unclear D gene. V dropped 0 bases and J dropped 5 bases, with 10 bases sitting between them. Germline V lookup: CDR1 MNHEY, CDR2 SMNVEV (reference sequence). This CDR3 is built from 14 residues. The CDR3 bases are TGTGCCAGCAGTTTATCCCGGGGAGTAACTGAAGCTTTCTTT. Translating gives CASSLSRGVTEAFF.

The rearrangement links TRBV4-3 to TRBJ1-6, with D tentatively TRBD1 (5 bases). Trimming took 0 bases from V and 13 from J, leaving 7 bases between them. Germline V gene lookup returns CDR1 LGHNA and CDR2 YSLEER. This CDR3 region has 12 residues. In DNA form, the CDR3 reads TGCGCCAGCAGCCAAGAGGGGGGGCCCCTCCACTTT. As protein: CASSQEGGPLHF.

This chain connects TRBV29-1 to TRBJ1-2; D is uncertain. The V gene's germline CDR1 is SQVTM and CDR2 ANQGSEA. The CDR3 covers 11 residues. V shed 5 bases and J shed 3 bases, with 7 bases lying between them. The CDR3 spells CSVRWDYGYTF. The DNA of the CDR3 is TGCAGCGTTCGGTGGGACTATGGCTACACCTTC.

The chain couples TRBV28 to TRBJ2-5; TRBD1 matches 9 bases. The CDR3 has 13 amino acids. The J segment lost 10 bases and the V segment lost 6 bases, leaving 9 bases of the junction unmatched. Looked up from germline, CDR1 is MDHEN and CDR2 is SYDVKM. CDR3 in amino acids: CASRSPGQGYQYF. The CDR3 DNA follows: TGTGCCAGCAGGTCGCCGGGACAGGGTTACCAGTACTTC.

This chain joins TRBV12-3 or TRBV12-4 and TRBJ1-1; D possibly corresponds to TRBD1 (6 bases). V shed 7 bases and J shed 6 bases, with 15 bases lying between them. The CDR3 has 13 residues. The CDR3 DNA reads as TGTGCCAGCACCACTAGGGGGGACGCTGAAGCTTTCTTT. It codes for CASTTRGDAEAFF.